The clone carrying this T cell receptor (beta chain) was counted between two and nine times. This sample is drawn from a study of T cells in Graves' hyperthyroidism and ophthalmopathy. Study information: The initial diagnosis was the point when peripheral blood was collected, ahead of any treatment.

RNA transcripts provided the source from which TCR beta CDR3 regions were amplified. HTBI primers were employed in a first-round RT-PCR of the TCR CDR3. TCRdb reprocessed the multiplex PCR reads via MiXCR and lists one record per CDR3 protein. The data show 550,000 to 800,000 distinct CDR3 sequences, roughly 15% seen once. The CDR3 loop spans 14 amino acids. The germline V gene encodes CDR1 SGHTA and CDR2 FQGNSA. Trimming removed 5 bases from V and 2 bases from J, with 12 bases in between. The V gene is TRBV7-2, the J gene TRBJ1-2; tentatively, D is TRBD1 (5 bases). The specimen sequenced was blood. This TCR came from a man between 18 and 29 years old with Graves' hyperthyroidism. CDR3 DNA: TGTGCCAGCAGCCGAAGACAGTCAAACTATGGCTACACCTTC. This gives the protein CASSRRQSNYGYTF.